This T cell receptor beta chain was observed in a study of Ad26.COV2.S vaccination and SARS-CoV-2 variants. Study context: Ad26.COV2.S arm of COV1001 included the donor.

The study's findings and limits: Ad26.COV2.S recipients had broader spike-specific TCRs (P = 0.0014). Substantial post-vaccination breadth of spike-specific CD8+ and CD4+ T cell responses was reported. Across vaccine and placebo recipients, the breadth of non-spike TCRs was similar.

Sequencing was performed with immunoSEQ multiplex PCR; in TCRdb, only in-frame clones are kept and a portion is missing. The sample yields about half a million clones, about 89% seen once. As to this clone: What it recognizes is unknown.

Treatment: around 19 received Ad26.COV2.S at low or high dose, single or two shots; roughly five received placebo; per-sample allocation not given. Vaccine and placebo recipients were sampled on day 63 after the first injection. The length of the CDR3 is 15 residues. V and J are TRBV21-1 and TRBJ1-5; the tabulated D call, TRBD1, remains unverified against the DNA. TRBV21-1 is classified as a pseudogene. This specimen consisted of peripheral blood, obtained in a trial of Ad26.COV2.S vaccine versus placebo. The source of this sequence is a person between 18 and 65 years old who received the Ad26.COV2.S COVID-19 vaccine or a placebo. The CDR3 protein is CASSADSQENQPQHF. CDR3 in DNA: TGTGCCAGCAGCGCAGACAGCCAGGAGAATCAGCCCCAGCATTTT.